This TCR beta chain was sequenced for a study of PD-L1 blockade in urothelial cancer (dated 2017 in TCRdb). Broadly, across the study: Therapy was started in the mid-2010s for all patients, and atezolizumab 1,200 mg was administered intravenously every 3 weeks. About 90% of the roughly 30 patients were males with bladder-origin urothelial cancer, and about 60% of the roughly 29 reported a prior smoking history. Patients had an ECOG performance status of 0 or 1 and had received between 0 and 3 prior chemotherapy regimens. Blood samples were analyzed at two time points: 3 weeks after treatment start (second dose) and 6 weeks after treatment start. Blood samples gave median yields of around 140,000 T cells and around 88,000 unique TCRs, along with a median clonality of around 0.08. Somatic, immune and clinical correlates of response to PD-L1 blockade with atezolizumab in urothelial cancer were the focus of an exploratory multi-omic analysis. TCR sequencing covered pretreatment tumor samples and matched, serially collected peripheral blood taken before and after atezolizumab treatment. Progression-free survival longer than 6 months counted as durable clinical benefit, and TCR features were additionally tested against both progression-free and overall survival. In the same patients, pretreatment tumors underwent whole exome sequencing and RNA sequencing in addition to TCR sequencing. Durable clinical benefit was achieved by nine patients but not by the remaining 20. Pretreatment blood TCR-seq was available for fewer than 30 patients, at least one posttreatment blood collection was obtained for 24 patients, and tumor TCR-seq was available for 24 patients. On the study overall, not on this receptor specifically: A pretreatment peripheral blood TCR clonality below the median was linked to improved progression-free and overall survival. Because of the small sample size (n ≈ 31) and the many exploratory analyses performed, the results are intended to be regarded as hypothesis-generating. Patients with durable benefit showed greater expansion of tumor-associated TCR clones in peripheral blood 3 weeks after starting treatment (n ≈ 20, p = 0.022).

Of note for this clone: This clone's antigen is unknown. Per-base quality was not reported, and no clone a single base away is much larger than it.

A total of under 30 patients with locally advanced or metastatic urothelial carcinoma, treated at Memorial Sloan Kettering on a trial protocol, made up the cohort. Peripheral blood mononuclear cells were collected pretreatment and during treatment, with between 1 and 8 total time points obtained per patient. The Qiagen DNeasy Blood extraction kit was used to purify genomic DNA from total PBMCs and tumor samples. PBMCs were collected pretreatment and during treatment and were isolated and stored as previously described. Each PCR received spiked-in synthetic TCR analog templates so that absolute template abundance could be estimated from read counts. The immunoSEQ assay was used to amplify TCRbeta CDR3 regions from genomic DNA with bias-controlled V and J gene primers. Rearranged TCRbeta segments were sequenced at approximately 20X coverage. Turning to the authors' computational methods: Sequencing errors were corrected by clustering and CDR3s were annotated against IMGT to assign V, D and J genes. Out-of-frame and stop-codon sequences were excluded, and only productive TCRbeta rearrangements were used in downstream analyses. Clonality was calculated as one minus the Shannon entropy normalized by the log of the number of unique productive sequences. Fisher's exact test with Benjamini-Hochberg correction, using a cutoff of adjusted p below 0.01, was how clones that differed between time points or between blood and tumor were identified. Drawn from immuneACCESS, this table holds only the in-frame rearrangements with V and J called that TCRdb kept. Clones are partly lost; checked studies trace under half to an unresolved V gene and leave the rest unexplained. V and J calls and clone size are given by that table; D and trimming were obtained from the DNA. The sample contains just over 50,000 clones, approximately 86% of them found a single time. Of the sample, approximately 16% is held by the ten largest clones.

The V end loses 5 bases and the J end loses 6 bases, and a stretch of 11 bases separates them. CDR1 and CDR2 (SGHAT, FQNNGV) derive from the germline V gene. Inclusive of the bounding cysteine and phenylalanine, the CDR3 is 13 residues long. The DNA shown is the 39-base CDR3, in frame from base 1. The TCR sequence derives from a man between 60 and 70 years old with urothelial cancer. The chain is assembled from TRBV11-2 and TRBJ2-1; the D gene assignment is ambiguous. Specimen: PBMCs, collected around atezolizumab (anti-PD-L1) treatment. The nucleotides read TGTGCCAGCAGCCCGGGTTTACGCAATGAGCAGTTCTTC. Translated, it reads CASSPGLRNEQFF.